A selection of T cell receptor beta chains follows, all from one sample in a study of early T cells in non-severe SARS-CoV-2 infection. TCRdb processed the 5' RACE reads anew with MiXCR; each CDR3 protein has one entry. The data contain fewer than 30,000 distinct CDR3 sequences, more than 4% of them singletons. Material: whole blood. These receptors were taken from an adult who was a healthcare worker with PCR-confirmed SARS-CoV-2 infection or an uninfected control (not recorded which). The CDR3 runs from the conserved cysteine through the conserved F or W. D genes are given only for firm matches. Rows give clone size only sometimes, using once, few, many, or a class for an expanded clone.

clone size: NA; V gene: TRBV5-4; D gene: TRBD2; J gene: TRBJ2-1; CDR3 DNA: TGTGCCAGCAGCTTGGGGCTAGCGGGGGCCAATGAGCAGTTCTTC; CDR3 protein: CASSLGLAGANEQFF
clone size: many; V gene: TRBV20-1; D gene: NA; J gene: TRBJ2-5; CDR3 DNA: TGCAGTGCTAACGAGGGAGGAGAGAAGATCGTGTACTTC; CDR3 protein: CSANEGGEKIVYF
clone size: many; V gene: TRBV19; D gene: NA; J gene: TRBJ2-7; CDR3 DNA: TGTGCCAGGAGCCAAAAGGGATACTCCTACGAGCAGTACTTC; CDR3 protein: CARSQKGYSYEQYF
clone size: many; V gene: TRBV4-2; D gene: TRBD1; J gene: TRBJ1-1; CDR3 DNA: TGTGCCAGCAGCCAAGAGACAGGGGCACCGAGAGGAGCTTTCTTT; CDR3 protein: CASSQETGAPRGAFF
clone size: many; V gene: TRBV6-2/TRBV6-3; D gene: NA; J gene: TRBJ1-4; CDR3 DNA: TGTGCCAGCACCGGAGAGGGACCGGTCCGTGAAAAACTGTTTTTT; CDR3 protein: CASTGEGPVREKLFF
clone size: few; V gene: TRBV9; D gene: NA; J gene: TRBJ1-3; CDR3 DNA: TGTGCCAGCAGGCGGGACCTGGCGGACTCTGGAAACACCATATATTTT; CDR3 protein: CASRRDLADSGNTIYF
clone size: few; V gene: TRBV20-1; D gene: TRBD1; J gene: TRBJ1-1; CDR3 DNA: TGCAGGATCGCCCCCCCCGGGACAGGGGGAAAGAACACTGAAGCTTTCTTT; CDR3 protein: CRIAPPGTGGKNTEAFF
clone size: many; V gene: TRBV3-2; D gene: NA; J gene: TRBJ2-1; CDR3 DNA: TGTGCCAGCAGCCGGCTAGAAGGAGAGCAGTTCTTC; CDR3 protein: CASSRLEGEQFF
clone size: many; V gene: TRBV10-1; D gene: NA; J gene: TRBJ2-7; CDR3 DNA: TGCGCCAGCAGTGAGAAAGGCAGGAGGCTAGCGAGGTACGAGCAGTACTTC; CDR3 protein: CASSEKGRRLARYEQYF
clone size: NA; V gene: TRBV7-6; D gene: NA; J gene: TRBJ2-1; CDR3 DNA: TGTGCCAGCAGCTTTCCCTACAGGGATCACAATGAGCAGTTCTTC; CDR3 protein: CASSFPYRDHNEQFF
clone size: many; V gene: TRBV7-9; D gene: TRBD2; J gene: TRBJ2-2; CDR3 DNA: TGTGCCAGCAGCCCTAGCGGGGCGAACACCGGGGAGCTGTTTTTT; CDR3 protein: CASSPSGANTGELFF
clone size: many; V gene: TRBV7-9; D gene: NA; J gene: TRBJ2-3; CDR3 DNA: TGTGCCAGCAGCTTTCACCCCACAGATACGCAGTATTTT; CDR3 protein: CASSFHPTDTQYF
clone size: medium-sized; V gene: TRBV7-8; D gene: NA; J gene: TRBJ2-1; CDR3 DNA: TGTGCCAGCAGCCCCCGGATCTACAATGAGCAGTTCTTC; CDR3 protein: CASSPRIYNEQFF
clone size: few; V gene: TRBV29-1; D gene: NA; J gene: TRBJ2-3; CDR3 DNA: TGCAGCGTTGAAGAAAGGGGTCCGGATACGCAGTATTTT; CDR3 protein: CSVEERGPDTQYF
clone size: many; V gene: TRBV27; D gene: NA; J gene: TRBJ1-2; CDR3 DNA: TGTGCCAGCAGCTCTATCAACCTGGATGGCTACACCTTC; CDR3 protein: CASSSINLDGYTF
clone size: NA; V gene: TRBV24-1; D gene: NA; J gene: TRBJ2-6; CDR3 DNA: TGTGCCACCAGTGACCCGGGGTCTGGGGCCAACGTCCTGACTTTC; CDR3 protein: CATSDPGSGANVLTF
clone size: many; V gene: TRBV7-9; D gene: NA; J gene: TRBJ2-1; CDR3 DNA: TGTGCCAGCAGCTTCAGAATAGGGGTCAACTCCTACAATGAGCAGTTCTTC; CDR3 protein: CASSFRIGVNSYNEQFF
clone size: many; V gene: TRBV3-1; D gene: TRBD2; J gene: TRBJ2-5; CDR3 DNA: TGTGCCAGCAGAACTAGCGGGGGGGCCCGGAAGACCCAGTACTTC; CDR3 protein: CASRTSGGARKTQYF
clone size: many; V gene: TRBV4-3; D gene: NA; J gene: TRBJ2-1; CDR3 DNA: TGCGCCAGCAGCCAAGATGGTTCCCTCCCGGGGTTCTTC; CDR3 protein: CASSQDGSLPGFF
clone size: many; V gene: TRBV10-3; D gene: NA; J gene: TRBJ1-1; CDR3 DNA: TGTGCCATCAGTGAGGGGCAGGGGATCACTGAAGCTTTCTTT; CDR3 protein: CAISEGQGITEAFF
clone size: few; V gene: TRBV7-2; D gene: TRBD1; J gene: TRBJ1-2; CDR3 DNA: TGTGCCAGCAGCAAACAGGGGCCTGGTAATGGCTACACCTTC; CDR3 protein: CASSKQGPGNGYTF
clone size: many; V gene: TRBV7-2; D gene: NA; J gene: TRBJ1-5; CDR3 DNA: TGTGCCAGCAGCTTAGTGGGGGCCATCAATCAGCCCCAGCATTTT; CDR3 protein: CASSLVGAINQPQHF
clone size: many; V gene: TRBV5-5; D gene: TRBD2; J gene: TRBJ2-3; CDR3 DNA: TGTGCCAGCAGCTCAAGGGTCCAGCGGGGGGTGTATTTT; CDR3 protein: CASSSRVQRGVYF
clone size: many; V gene: TRBV29-1; D gene: NA; J gene: TRBJ2-1; CDR3 DNA: TGCAGCGCTGGAGGGAATGAGCAGTTCTTC; CDR3 protein: CSAGGNEQFF
clone size: many; V gene: TRBV5-4; D gene: TRBD2; J gene: TRBJ2-1; CDR3 DNA: TGTGCCAGCAGCCCCTCCGGGACTAGCGGTTATTACAATGAGCAGTTCTTC; CDR3 protein: CASSPSGTSGYYNEQFF
clone size: many; V gene: TRBV6-2/TRBV6-3; D gene: TRBD1; J gene: TRBJ2-7; CDR3 DNA: TGTGCCAGCAGGCGAGGACAGGTCCCCTACGAGCAGTACTTC; CDR3 protein: CASRRGQVPYEQYF
clone size: many; V gene: TRBV7-9; D gene: TRBD2; J gene: TRBJ2-3; CDR3 DNA: TGTGCCAGCAGCACTGGGGGACTAGCGGGGAGCACAGATACGCAGTATTTT; CDR3 protein: CASSTGGLAGSTDTQYF
clone size: NA; V gene: TRBV6-6; D gene: NA; J gene: TRBJ2-1; CDR3 DNA: TGTGCCAGCGGAACGTGGGCGAACTCCTACAATGAGCAGTTCTTC; CDR3 protein: CASGTWANSYNEQFF
clone size: many; V gene: TRBV20-1; D gene: NA; J gene: TRBJ2-1; CDR3 DNA: TGCAGTGCCCCACTCCCGGACCGCTCCTACAATGAGCAGTTCTTC; CDR3 protein: CSAPLPDRSYNEQFF
clone size: many; V gene: TRBV2; D gene: TRBD2; J gene: TRBJ2-7; CDR3 DNA: TGTGCCAGCACTACCGGGACTAGCGGCTACGAGCAGTACTTC; CDR3 protein: CASTTGTSGYEQYF
clone size: medium-sized; V gene: TRBV7-2; D gene: NA; J gene: TRBJ2-1; CDR3 DNA: TGTGCCAGCAGCTTAGGGTCGTGGGGGTGGAATGAGCAGTTCTTC; CDR3 protein: CASSLGSWGWNEQFF
clone size: many; V gene: TRBV5-6; D gene: NA; J gene: TRBJ1-2; CDR3 DNA: TGTGCCAGCAGCTTGGTGGACAAGCCCTATGGCTACACCTTC; CDR3 protein: CASSLVDKPYGYTF
clone size: NA; V gene: TRBV27; D gene: NA; J gene: TRBJ1-1; CDR3 DNA: TGTGCCAGCAGGGAGCGAGGGCTCGGCACTGAAGCTTTCTTT; CDR3 protein: CASRERGLGTEAFF
clone size: many; V gene: TRBV29-1; D gene: TRBD2; J gene: TRBJ2-1; CDR3 DNA: TGCAGCGTTGAAGGTAGCGGGAGTAACTGGGCAGCTTACAATGAGCAGTTCTTC; CDR3 protein: CSVEGSGSNWAAYNEQFF
clone size: many; V gene: TRBV6-1; D gene: NA; J gene: TRBJ1-2; CDR3 DNA: TGTGCCAGCAGTGTCCATAATAACTATGGCTACACCTTC; CDR3 protein: CASSVHNNYGYTF
clone size: few; V gene: TRBV6-2/TRBV6-3; D gene: NA; J gene: TRBJ2-2; CDR3 DNA: TGTGCCAGCAGCCAGGGGCGGGGTCTGACGAACACCGGGGAGCTGTTTTTT; CDR3 protein: CASSQGRGLTNTGELFF
clone size: NA; V gene: TRBV20-1; D gene: NA; J gene: TRBJ2-7; CDR3 DNA: TGCAGTGCTAGAGATCCAGGAGCGGCTAAATCCCCTTACGAGCAGTACTTC; CDR3 protein: CSARDPGAAKSPYEQYF
clone size: many; V gene: TRBV6-2/TRBV6-3; D gene: NA; J gene: TRBJ1-5; CDR3 DNA: TGTGCCTGCCCTCCCCCGGGTGATAGCAATCAGCCCCAGCATTTT; CDR3 protein: CACPPPGDSNQPQHF
clone size: NA; V gene: TRBV18; D gene: NA; J gene: TRBJ1-6; CDR3 DNA: TGTGCCAGCTCACAGGGGAGAGATTCACCCCTCCACTTT; CDR3 protein: CASSQGRDSPLHF
clone size: NA; V gene: TRBV11-3; D gene: TRBD2; J gene: TRBJ2-3; CDR3 DNA: TGTGCCAGCAGCCTAAGGACTAGCGGGAGAGCAGATACGCAGTATTTT; CDR3 protein: CASSLRTSGRADTQYF
clone size: NA; V gene: TRBV5-1; D gene: NA; J gene: TRBJ2-7; CDR3 DNA: TGCGCCAGCAGTGGTGAGGGCTCCTACGAGCAGTACTTC; CDR3 protein: CASSGEGSYEQYF
clone size: many; V gene: TRBV4-3; D gene: NA; J gene: TRBJ2-6; CDR3 DNA: TGCGCCAGCAGCCAAGTTGGAATTGGTGCCAACGTCCTGACTTTC; CDR3 protein: CASSQVGIGANVLTF
clone size: many; V gene: TRBV12-3/TRBV12-4; D gene: NA; J gene: TRBJ1-3; CDR3 DNA: TGTGCCTCACTAGGGGAAAATTATTCCGGAAACACCATATATTTT; CDR3 protein: CASLGENYSGNTIYF
clone size: few; V gene: TRBV30; D gene: NA; J gene: TRBJ2-1; CDR3 DNA: TGTGCCTGGAGATTGAAGGGTGAGCAGTTCTTC; CDR3 protein: CAWRLKGEQFF
clone size: many; V gene: TRBV3-1; D gene: NA; J gene: TRBJ1-1; CDR3 DNA: TGTGCCAGCAGCCAAGGACAGGCGACTGAAGCTTTCTTT; CDR3 protein: CASSQGQATEAFF
clone size: NA; V gene: TRBV11-2; D gene: NA; J gene: TRBJ2-5; CDR3 DNA: TGTGCCAGCAGCTTAGATTGGGCAGAGACCCAGTACTTC; CDR3 protein: CASSLDWAETQYF